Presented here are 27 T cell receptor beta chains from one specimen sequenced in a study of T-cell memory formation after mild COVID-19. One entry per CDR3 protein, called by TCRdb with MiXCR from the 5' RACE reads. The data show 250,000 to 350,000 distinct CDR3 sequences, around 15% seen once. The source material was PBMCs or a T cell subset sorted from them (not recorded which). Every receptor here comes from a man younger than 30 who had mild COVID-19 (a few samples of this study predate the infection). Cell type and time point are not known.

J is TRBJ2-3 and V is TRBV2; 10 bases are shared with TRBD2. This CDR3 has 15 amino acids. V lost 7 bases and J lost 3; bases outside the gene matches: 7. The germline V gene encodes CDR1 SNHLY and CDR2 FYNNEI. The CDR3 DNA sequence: TGTGCCAGCAAAGCGGGGGGGCCTATGACAGATACGCAGTATTTT. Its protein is CASKAGGPMTDTQYF.

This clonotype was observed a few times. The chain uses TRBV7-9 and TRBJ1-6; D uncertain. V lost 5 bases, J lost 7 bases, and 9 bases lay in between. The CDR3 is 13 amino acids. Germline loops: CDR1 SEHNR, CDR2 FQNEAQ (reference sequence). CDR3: CASSPTRNSPLHF. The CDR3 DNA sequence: TGTGCCAGCAGCCCCACAAGGAATTCACCCCTCCACTTT.

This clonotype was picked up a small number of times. CDR3 bases: TGCGCCAGCAGCCAAATTACAGGGAATGGCTACACCTTC. This translates into CASSQITGNGYTF. The chain has TRBV4-3 and TRBJ1-2; tentatively, D is TRBD1 (6 bases). There are 13 residues in the CDR3. Trimming took off 2 bases at V and 6 bases at J, with 10 bases between the two ends. Germline values: CDR1 LGHNA, CDR2 YSLEER.

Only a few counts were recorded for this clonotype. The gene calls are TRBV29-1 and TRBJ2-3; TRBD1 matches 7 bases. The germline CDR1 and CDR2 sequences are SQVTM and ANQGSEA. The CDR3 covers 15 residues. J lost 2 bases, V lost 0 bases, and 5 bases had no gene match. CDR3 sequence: CSVEDWDRDTDTQYF. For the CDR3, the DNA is TGCAGCGTTGAAGACTGGGACAGAGACACAGATACGCAGTATTTT.

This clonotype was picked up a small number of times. The CDR3 nucleotides are TGCGCCAGCAGCTTAAACAGTCAGGACCGCTCCTACGAGCAGTACTTC. It encodes CASSLNSQDRSYEQYF. The V gene is TRBV5-1, the J gene TRBJ2-7; D not certain. The ends were cut back, 2 bases at V and 0 bases at J, with 15 bases in the middle. This CDR3 has 16 amino acids. CDR1 SGHRS and CDR2 YFSETQ come from the germline V gene.

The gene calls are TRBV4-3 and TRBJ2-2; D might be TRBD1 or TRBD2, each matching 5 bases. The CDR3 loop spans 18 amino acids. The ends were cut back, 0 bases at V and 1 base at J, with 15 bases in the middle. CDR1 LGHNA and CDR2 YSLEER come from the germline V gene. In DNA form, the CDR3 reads TGCGCCAGCAGCCAAGATTGGGGGTTTGGCCGGAACACCGGGGAGCTGTTTTTT. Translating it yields CASSQDWGFGRNTGELFF.

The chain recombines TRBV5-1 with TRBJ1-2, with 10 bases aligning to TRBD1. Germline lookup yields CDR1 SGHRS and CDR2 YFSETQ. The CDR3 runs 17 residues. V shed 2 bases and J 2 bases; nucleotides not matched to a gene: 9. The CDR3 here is CASSLHRDRGPNYGYTF. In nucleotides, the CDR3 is TGCGCCAGCAGCTTACACCGGGACAGGGGACCAAACTATGGCTACACCTTC.

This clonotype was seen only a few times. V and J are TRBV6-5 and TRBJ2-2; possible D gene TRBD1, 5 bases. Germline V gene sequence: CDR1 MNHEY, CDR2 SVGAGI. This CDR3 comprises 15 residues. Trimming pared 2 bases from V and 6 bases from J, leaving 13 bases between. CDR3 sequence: CASSYGQGSSGELFF. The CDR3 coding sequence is TGTGCCAGCAGTTACGGGCAGGGTTCGTCCGGGGAGCTGTTTTTT.

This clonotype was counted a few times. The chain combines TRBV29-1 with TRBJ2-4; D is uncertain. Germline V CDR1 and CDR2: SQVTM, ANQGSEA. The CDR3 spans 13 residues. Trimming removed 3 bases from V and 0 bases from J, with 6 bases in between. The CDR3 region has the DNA TGCAGCGTTGAGGTTTTAGCCAAAAACATTCAGTACTTC. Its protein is CSVEVLAKNIQYF.

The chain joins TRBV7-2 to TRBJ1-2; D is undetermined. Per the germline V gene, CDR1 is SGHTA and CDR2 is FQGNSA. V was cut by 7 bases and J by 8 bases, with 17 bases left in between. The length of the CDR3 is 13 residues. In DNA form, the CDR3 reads TGTGCCAGCACCCATCCACCAGTTACAGGCTACACCTTC. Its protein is CASTHPPVTGYTF.

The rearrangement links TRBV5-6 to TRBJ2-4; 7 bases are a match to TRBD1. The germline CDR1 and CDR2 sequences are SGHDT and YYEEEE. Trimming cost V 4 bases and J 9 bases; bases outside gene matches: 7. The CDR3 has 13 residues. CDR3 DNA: TGTGCCAGCAGCGGGGAAGGGGGCGGCATTCAGTACTTC. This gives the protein CASSGEGGGIQYF.

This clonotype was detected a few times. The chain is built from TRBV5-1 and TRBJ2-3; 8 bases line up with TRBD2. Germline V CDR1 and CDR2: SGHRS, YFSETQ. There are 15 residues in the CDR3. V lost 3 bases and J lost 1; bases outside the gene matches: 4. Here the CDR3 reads CASSSSGRGTDTQYF. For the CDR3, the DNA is TGCGCCAGCAGCTCTAGCGGGCGGGGCACAGATACGCAGTATTTT.

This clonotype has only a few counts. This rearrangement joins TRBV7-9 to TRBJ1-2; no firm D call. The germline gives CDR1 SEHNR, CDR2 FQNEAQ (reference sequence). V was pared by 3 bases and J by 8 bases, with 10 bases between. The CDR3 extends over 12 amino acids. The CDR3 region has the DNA TGTGCCAGCAGCTTCCGGGCGCCAGGCTACACCTTC. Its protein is CASSFRAPGYTF. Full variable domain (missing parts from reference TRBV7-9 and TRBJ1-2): DTGVSQNPRHKITKRGQNVTFRCDPISEHNRLYWYRQTLGQGPEFLTYFQNEAQLEKSRLLSDRFSAERPKGSFSTLEIQRTEQGDSAMYLCASSFRAPGYTFGSGTRLTVV.

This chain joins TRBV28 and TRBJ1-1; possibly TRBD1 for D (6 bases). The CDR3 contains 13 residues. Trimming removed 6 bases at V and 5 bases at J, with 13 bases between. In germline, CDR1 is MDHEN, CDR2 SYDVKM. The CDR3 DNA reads TGTGCCAGCAGACCGGACAGAAGTACTGAAGCTTTCTTT. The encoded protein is CASRPDRSTEAFF.

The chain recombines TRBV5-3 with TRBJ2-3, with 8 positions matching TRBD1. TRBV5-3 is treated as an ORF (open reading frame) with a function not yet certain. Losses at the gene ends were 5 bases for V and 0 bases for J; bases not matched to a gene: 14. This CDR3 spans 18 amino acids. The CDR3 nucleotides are TGTGCCAGAAGAATCCCGGGACAGGCCTCCCCAAGCACAGATACGCAGTATTTT. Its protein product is CARRIPGQASPSTDTQYF.

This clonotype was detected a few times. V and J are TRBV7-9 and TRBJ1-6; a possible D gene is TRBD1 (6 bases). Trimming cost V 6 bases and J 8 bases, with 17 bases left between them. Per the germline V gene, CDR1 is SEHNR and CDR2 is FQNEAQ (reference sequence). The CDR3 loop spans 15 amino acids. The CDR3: CASRPGTLRDSPLHF. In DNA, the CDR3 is TGTGCCAGCAGACCCGGGACACTTAGGGATTCACCCCTCCACTTT.

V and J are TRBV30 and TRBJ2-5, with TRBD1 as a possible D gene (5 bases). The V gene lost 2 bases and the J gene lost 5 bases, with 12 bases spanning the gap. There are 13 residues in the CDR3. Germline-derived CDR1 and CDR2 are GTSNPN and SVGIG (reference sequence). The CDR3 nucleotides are TGTGCCTGGAGTCCCCAGGGTAGGGAGACCCAGTACTTC. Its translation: CAWSPQGRETQYF. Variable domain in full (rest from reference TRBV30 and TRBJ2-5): SQTIHQWPATLVQPVGSPLSLECTVEGTSNPNLYWYRQAAGRGLQLLFYSVGIGQISSEVPQNLSASRPQDRQFILSSKKLLLSDSGFYLCAWSPQGRETQYFGPGTRLLVL.

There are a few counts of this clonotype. CDR3 residues: CASSPVQGRNEQFF. The DNA of the CDR3 is TGTGCCAGCTCACCAGTTCAGGGAAGGAATGAGCAGTTCTTC. V is TRBV18 and J is TRBJ2-1; D might be TRBD1 (5 bases). CDR1 and CDR2 from the germline V gene are KGHSH and LQKENI. V lost 2 bases, J lost 7 bases, and 12 bases lay in between. The CDR3 runs 14 residues.

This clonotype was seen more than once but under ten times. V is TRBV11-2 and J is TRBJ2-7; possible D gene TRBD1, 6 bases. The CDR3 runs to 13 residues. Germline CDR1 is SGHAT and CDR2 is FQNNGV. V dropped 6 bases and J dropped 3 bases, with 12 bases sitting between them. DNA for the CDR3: TGTGCCAGCAGATCCAACAGGGTCTACGAGCAGTACTTC. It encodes CASRSNRVYEQYF.

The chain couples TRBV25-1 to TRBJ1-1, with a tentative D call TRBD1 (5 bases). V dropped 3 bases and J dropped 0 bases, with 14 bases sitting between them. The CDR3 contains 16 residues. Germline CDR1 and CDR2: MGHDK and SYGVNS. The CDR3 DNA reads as TGTGCCAGCAGTGAGTCTCCGGGACGATTGAACACTGAAGCTTTCTTT. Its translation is CASSESPGRLNTEAFF.

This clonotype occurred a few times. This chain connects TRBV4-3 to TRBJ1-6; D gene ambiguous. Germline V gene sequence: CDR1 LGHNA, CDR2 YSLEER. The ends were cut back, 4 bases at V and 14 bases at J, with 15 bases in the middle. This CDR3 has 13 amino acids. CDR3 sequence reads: CASSRTEGISLHF. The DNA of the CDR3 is TGCGCCAGCAGCCGAACCGAAGGGATATCCCTCCACTTT.

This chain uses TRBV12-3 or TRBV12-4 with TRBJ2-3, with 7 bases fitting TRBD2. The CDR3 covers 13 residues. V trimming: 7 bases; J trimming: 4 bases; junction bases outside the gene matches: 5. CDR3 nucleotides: TGTGCCAGCACCCGACTAGCCCCAGATACGCAGTATTTT. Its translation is CASTRLAPDTQYF.

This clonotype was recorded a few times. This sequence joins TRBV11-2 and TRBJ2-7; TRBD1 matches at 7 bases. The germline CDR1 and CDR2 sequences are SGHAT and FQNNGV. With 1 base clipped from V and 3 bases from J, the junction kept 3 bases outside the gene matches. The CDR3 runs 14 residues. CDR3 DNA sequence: TGTGCCAGCAGCTTAGGTCCAGGGGGCTACGAGCAGTACGTC. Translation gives CASSLGPGGYEQYV.

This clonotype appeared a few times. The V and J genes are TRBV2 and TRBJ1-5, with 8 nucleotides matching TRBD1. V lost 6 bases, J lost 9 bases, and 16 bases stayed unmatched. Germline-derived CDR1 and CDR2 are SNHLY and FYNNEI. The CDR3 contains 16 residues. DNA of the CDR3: TGTGCCAGCAGCGAGACCCCGGGACAGGCCTCTGGGCCCCAGCATTTT. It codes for CASSETPGQASGPQHF. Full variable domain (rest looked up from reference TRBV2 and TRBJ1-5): EPEVTQTPSHQVTQMGQEVILRCVPISNHLYFYWYRQILGQKVEFLVSFYNNEISEKSEIFDDQFSVERPDGSNFTLKIRSTKLEDSAMYFCASSETPGQASGPQHFGDGTRLSIL.

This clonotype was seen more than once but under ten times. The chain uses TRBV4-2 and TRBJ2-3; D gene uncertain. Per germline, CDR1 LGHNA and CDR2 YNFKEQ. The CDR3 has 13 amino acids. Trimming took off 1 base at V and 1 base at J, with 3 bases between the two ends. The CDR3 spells CASSQGRTDTQYF. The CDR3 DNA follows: TGTGCCAGCAGCCAAGGGCGCACAGATACGCAGTATTTT.

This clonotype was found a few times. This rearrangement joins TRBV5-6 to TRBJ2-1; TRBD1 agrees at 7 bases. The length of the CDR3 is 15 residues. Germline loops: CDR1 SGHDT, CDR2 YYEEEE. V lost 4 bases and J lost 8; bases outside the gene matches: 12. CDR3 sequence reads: CASSLLLTGFDEQFF. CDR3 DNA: TGTGCCAGCAGCCTCCTCCTGACAGGGTTCGATGAGCAGTTCTTC.

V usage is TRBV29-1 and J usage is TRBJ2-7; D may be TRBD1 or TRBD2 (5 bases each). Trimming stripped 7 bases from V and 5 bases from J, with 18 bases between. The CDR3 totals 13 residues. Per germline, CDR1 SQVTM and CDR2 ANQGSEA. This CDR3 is CSGLVAGRNEQYF. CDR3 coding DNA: TGCAGCGGGTTGGTGGCAGGGAGAAACGAGCAGTACTTC.